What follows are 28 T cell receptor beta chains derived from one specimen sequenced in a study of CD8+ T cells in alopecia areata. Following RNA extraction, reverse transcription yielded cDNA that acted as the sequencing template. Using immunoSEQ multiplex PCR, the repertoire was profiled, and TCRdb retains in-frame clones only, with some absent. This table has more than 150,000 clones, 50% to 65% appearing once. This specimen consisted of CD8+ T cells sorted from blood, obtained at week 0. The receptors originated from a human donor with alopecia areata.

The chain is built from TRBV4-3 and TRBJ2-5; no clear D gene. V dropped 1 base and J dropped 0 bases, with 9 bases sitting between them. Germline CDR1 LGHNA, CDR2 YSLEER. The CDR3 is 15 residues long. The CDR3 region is CASSQVTDNQETQYF. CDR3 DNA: TGCGCCAGCAGCCAAGTGACTGACAACCAAGAGACCCAGTACTTC.

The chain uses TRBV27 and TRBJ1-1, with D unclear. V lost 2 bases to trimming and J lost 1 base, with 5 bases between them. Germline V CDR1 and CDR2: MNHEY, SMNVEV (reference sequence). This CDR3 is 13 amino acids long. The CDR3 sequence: CASSLRGNTEAFF. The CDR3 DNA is TGTGCCAGCAGTTTACGAGGGAACACTGAAGCTTTCTTT.

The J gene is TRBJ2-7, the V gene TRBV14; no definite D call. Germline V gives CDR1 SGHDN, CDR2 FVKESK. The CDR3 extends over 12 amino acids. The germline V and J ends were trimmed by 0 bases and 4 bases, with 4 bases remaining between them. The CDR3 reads CASSQDRYEQYF. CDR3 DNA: TGTGCCAGCAGCCAAGATCGGTACGAGCAGTACTTC.

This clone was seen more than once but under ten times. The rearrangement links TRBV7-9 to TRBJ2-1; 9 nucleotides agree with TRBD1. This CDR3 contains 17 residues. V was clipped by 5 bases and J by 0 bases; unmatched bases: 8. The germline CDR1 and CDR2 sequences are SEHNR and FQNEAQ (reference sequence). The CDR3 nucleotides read TGTGCCAGCAGCGTCAAACAGGGGGCAAGCTCCTACAATGAGCAGTTCTTC. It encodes CASSVKQGASSYNEQFF.

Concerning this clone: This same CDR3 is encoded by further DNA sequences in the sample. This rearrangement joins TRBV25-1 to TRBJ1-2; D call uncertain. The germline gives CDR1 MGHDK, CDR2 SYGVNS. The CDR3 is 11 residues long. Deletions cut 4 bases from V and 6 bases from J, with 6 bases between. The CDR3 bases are TGTGCCAGCAGTGTTGGCGATGGCTACACCTTC. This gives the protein CASSVGDGYTF.

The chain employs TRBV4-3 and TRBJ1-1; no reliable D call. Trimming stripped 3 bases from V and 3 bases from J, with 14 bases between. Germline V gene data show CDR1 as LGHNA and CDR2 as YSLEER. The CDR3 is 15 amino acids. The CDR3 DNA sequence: TGCGCCAGCAGCCATGGTACAGTGGATTACACTGAAGCTTTCTTT. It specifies CASSHGTVDYTEAFF.

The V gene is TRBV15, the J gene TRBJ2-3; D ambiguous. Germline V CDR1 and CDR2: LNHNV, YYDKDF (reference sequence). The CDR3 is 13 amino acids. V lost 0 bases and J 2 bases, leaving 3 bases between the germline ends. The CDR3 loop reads CATSRDLTDTQYF. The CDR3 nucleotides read TGTGCCACCAGCAGAGATCTCACAGATACGCAGTATTTT.

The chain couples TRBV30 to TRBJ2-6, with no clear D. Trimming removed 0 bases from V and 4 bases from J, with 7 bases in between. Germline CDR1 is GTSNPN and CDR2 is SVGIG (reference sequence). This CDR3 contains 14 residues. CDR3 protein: CAWSVSLGANVLTF. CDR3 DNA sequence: TGTGCCTGGAGTGTATCGTTAGGGGCCAACGTCCTGACTTTC.

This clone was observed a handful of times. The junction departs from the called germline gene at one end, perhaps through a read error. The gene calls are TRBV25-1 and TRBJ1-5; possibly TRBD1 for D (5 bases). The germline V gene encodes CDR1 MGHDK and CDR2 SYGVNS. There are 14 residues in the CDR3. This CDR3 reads CATSGGPEGWPQHF. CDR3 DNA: TGTGCCACCAGTGGGGGTCCTGAGGGGTGGCCCCAGCATTTT.

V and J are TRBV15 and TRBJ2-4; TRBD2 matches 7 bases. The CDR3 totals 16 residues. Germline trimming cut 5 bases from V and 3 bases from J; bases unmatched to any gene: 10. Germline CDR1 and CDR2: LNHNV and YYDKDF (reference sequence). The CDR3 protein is CATSESVSGIKNIQYF. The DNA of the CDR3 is TGTGCCACCAGCGAATCCGTCAGCGGGATCAAAAACATTCAGTACTTC.

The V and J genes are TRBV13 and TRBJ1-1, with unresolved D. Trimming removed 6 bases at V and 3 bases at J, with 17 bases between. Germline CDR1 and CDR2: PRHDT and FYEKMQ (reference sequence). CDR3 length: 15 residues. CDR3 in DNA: TGTGCCAGCAGTCACGACGGCGAGAGGTACACTGAAGCTTTCTTT. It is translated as CASSHDGERYTEAFF.

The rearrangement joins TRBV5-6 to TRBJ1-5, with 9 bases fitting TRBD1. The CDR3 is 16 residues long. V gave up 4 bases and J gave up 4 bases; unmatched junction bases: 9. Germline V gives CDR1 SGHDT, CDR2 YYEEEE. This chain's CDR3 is CASSPGGQGQNQPQHF. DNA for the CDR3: TGTGCCAGCAGCCCCGGGGGACAGGGACAAAATCAGCCCCAGCATTTT. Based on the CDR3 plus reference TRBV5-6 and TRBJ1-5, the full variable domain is DAGVTQSPTHLIKTRGQQVTLRCSPKSGHDTVSWYQQALGQGPQFIFQYYEEEERQRGNFPDRFSGHQFPNYSSELNVNALLLGDSALYLCASSPGGQGQNQPQHFGDGTRLSIL.

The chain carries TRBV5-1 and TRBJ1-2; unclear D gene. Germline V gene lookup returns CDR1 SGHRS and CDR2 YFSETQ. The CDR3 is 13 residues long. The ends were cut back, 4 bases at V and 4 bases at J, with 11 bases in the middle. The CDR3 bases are TGCGCCAGCAGCAAGGAACAGCGCTATGGCTACACCTTC. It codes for CASSKEQRYGYTF.

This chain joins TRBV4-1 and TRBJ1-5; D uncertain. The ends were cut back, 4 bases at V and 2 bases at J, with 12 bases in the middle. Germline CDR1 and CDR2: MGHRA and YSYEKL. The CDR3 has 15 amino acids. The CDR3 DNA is TGCGCCAGCAGCCCCCAGCGGGGAGGCAATCAGCCCCAGCATTTT. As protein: CASSPQRGGNQPQHF.

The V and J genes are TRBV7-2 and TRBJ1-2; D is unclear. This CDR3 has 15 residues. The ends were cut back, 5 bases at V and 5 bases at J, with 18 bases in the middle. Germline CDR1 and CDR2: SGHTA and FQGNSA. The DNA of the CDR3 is TGTGCCAGCAGCCCACCCCGACCCGCCCTATATGGCTACACCTTC. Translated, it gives CASSPPRPALYGYTF.

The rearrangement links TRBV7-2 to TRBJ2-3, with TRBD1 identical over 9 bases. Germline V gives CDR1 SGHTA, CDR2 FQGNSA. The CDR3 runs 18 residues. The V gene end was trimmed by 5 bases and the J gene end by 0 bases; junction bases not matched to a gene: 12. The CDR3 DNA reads TGTGCCAGCAGCCCCTACCCCCGGACAGGGGCGAGCACAGATACGCAGTATTTT. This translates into CASSPYPRTGASTDTQYF.

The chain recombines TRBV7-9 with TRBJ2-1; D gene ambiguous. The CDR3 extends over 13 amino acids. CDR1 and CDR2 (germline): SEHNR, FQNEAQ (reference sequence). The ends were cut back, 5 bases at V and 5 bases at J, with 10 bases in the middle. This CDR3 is CASSPQWNNEQFF. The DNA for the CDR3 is TGTGCCAGCAGCCCCCAGTGGAACAATGAGCAGTTCTTC.

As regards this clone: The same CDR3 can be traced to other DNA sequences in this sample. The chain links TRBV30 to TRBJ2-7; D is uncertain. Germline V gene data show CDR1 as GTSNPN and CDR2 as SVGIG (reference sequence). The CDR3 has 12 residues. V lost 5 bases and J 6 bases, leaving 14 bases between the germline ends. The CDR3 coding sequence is TGTGCCTGGGCATCAGGTCTAACCGAGCAGTACTTC. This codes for CAWASGLTEQYF.

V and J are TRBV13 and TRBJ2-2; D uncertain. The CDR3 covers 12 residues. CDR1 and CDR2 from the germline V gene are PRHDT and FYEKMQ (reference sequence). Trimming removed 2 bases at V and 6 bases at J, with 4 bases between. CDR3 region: CASSLTSGELFF. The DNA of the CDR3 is TGTGCCAGCAGCTTAACTTCCGGGGAGCTGTTTTTT.

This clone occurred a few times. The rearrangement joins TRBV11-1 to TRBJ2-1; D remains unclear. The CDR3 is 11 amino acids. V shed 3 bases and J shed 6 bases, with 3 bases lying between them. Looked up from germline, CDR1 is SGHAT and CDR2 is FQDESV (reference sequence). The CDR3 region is CASSLGNEQFF. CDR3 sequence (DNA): TGTGCCAGCAGCTTGGGCAATGAGCAGTTCTTC.

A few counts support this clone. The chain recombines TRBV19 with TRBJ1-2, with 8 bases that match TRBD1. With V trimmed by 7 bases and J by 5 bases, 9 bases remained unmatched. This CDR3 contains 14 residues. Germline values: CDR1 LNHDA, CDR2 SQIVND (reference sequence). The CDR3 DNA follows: TGTGCCAGTACCCCCGGGACAGGAGATTATGGCTACACCTTC. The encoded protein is CASTPGTGDYGYTF.

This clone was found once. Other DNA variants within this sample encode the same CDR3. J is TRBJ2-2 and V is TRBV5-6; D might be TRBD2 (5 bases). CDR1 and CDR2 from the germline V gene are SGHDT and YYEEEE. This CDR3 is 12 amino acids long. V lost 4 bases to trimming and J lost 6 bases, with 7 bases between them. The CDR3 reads CASSRGSGELFF. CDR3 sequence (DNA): TGTGCCAGCAGCCGAGGGTCCGGGGAGCTGTTTTTT.

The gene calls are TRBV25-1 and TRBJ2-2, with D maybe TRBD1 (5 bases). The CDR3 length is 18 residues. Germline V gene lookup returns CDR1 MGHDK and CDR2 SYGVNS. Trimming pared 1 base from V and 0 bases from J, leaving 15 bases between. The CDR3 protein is CASSEWPPDSSNTGELFF. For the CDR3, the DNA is TGTGCCAGCAGTGAATGGCCTCCAGACAGTTCGAACACCGGGGAGCTGTTTTTT.

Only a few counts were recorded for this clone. CDR3 bases: TGCGCCAGCAGCCAGAGCTTCAGGGTAGCCACTGAAGCTTTCTTT. This sequence encodes CASSQSFRVATEAFF. V is TRBV4-1 and J is TRBJ1-1; maybe TRBD1 (5 bases). V was trimmed by 3 bases and J by 4 bases, leaving 15 bases between them. The CDR3 length is 15 residues. The V gene's germline CDR1 is MGHRA and CDR2 YSYEKL.

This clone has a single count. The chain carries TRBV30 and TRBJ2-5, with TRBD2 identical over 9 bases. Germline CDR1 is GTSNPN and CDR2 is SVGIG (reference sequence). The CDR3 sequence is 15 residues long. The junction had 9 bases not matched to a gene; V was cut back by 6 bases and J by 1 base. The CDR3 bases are TGTGCCTGTACTCGGCGGGGGGGCCTCCAAGAGACCCAGTACTTC. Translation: CACTRRGGLQETQYF. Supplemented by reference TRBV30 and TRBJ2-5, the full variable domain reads SQTIHQWPATLVQPVGSPLSLECTVEGTSNPNLYWYRQAAGRGLQLLFYSVGIGQISSEVPQNLSASRPQDRQFILSSKKLLLSDSGFYLCACTRRGGLQETQYFGPGTRLLVL.

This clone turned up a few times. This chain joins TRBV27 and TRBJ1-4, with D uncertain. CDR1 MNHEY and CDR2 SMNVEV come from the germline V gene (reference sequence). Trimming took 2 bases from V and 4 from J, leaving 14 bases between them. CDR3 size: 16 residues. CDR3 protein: CASSLTEGYLNEKLFF. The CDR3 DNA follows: TGTGCCAGCAGTTTAACTGAGGGTTACCTTAATGAAAAACTGTTTTTT.

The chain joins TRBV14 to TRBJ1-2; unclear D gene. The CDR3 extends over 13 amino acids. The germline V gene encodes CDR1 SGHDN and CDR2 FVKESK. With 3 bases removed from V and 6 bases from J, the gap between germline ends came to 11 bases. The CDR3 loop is CASSHVKGDGYTF. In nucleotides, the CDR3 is TGTGCCAGCAGCCACGTGAAGGGCGATGGCTACACCTTC.

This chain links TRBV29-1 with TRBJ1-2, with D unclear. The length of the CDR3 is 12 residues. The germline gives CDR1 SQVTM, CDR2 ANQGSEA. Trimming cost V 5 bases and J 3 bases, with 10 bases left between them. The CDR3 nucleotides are TGCAGCGTTAGAGGGAATGACTATGGCTACACCTTC. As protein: CSVRGNDYGYTF. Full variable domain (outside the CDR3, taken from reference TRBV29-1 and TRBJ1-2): SAVISQKPSRDICQRGTSLTIQCQVDSQVTMMFWYRQQPGQSLTLIATANQGSEATYESGFVIDKFPISRPNLTFSTLTVSNMSPEDSSIYLCSVRGNDYGYTFGSGTRLTVV.